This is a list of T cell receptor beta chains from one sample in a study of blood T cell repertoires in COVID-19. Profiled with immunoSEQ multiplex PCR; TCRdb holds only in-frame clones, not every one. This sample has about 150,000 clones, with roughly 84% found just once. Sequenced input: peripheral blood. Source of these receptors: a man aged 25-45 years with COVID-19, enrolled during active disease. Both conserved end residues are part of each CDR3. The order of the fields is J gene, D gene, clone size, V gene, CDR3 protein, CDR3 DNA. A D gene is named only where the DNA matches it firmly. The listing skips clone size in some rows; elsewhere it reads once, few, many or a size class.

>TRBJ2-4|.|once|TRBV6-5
CASSYERGNIQYF
TGTGCCAGCAGTTACGAGAGGGGGAACATTCAGTACTTC
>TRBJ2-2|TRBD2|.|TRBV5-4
CASSSTGLAGGLGHTGELFF
TGTGCCAGCAGCTCTACGGGGCTAGCGGGAGGTCTTGGACACACCGGGGAGCTGTTTTTT
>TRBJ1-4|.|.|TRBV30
CAWSLVRGSNEKLFF
TGTGCCTGGAGTCTTGTTCGAGGGAGTAATGAAAAACTGTTTTTT
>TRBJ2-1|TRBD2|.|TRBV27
CASRITTSGYNEQFF
TGTGCCAGCAGAATCACGACTAGCGGCTACAATGAGCAGTTCTTC
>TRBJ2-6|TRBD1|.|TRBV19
CASSADRAGANVLTF
TGTGCCAGTAGTGCCGACAGGGCTGGGGCCAACGTCCTGACTTTC
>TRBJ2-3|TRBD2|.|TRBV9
CASSVTGTIRTDTQYF
TGTGCCAGCAGCGTAACCGGGACTATTCGCACAGATACGCAGTATTTT
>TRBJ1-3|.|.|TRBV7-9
CASSLSRQGNTIYF
TGTGCCAGCAGCTTATCACGGCAGGGGAACACCATATATTTT
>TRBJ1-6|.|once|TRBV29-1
CSVQTSGDPSPLHF
TGCAGCGTCCAGACCTCGGGGGACCCCTCACCCCTCCACTTT
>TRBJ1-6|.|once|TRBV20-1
CSASVTGGAVANSPLHF
TGCAGTGCTAGTGTGACCGGCGGGGCGGTGGCCAATTCACCCCTCCACTTT
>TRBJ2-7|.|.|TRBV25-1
CASSTTGHEQYF
TGTGCCAGCAGTACCACAGGGCACGAGCAGTACTTC
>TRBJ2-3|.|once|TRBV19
CASSIRRGRLTDTQYF
TGTGCCAGTAGTATCCGGAGGGGCAGGCTCACAGATACGCAGTATTTT
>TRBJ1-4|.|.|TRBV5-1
CASSRDTYEKLFF
TGCGCCAGCAGCCGGGACACGTATGAAAAACTGTTTTTT
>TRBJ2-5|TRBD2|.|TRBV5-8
CASSRRLAGVGETQYF
TGTGCCAGCAGCAGGAGACTAGCGGGAGTAGGGGAGACCCAGTACTTC
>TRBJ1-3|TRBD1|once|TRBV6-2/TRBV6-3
CASSSTTGLFGNTIYF
TGTGCCAGCAGTTCCACGACAGGGTTGTTCGGAAACACCATATATTTT